This TCR beta chain was recorded in a study of blood T cells in healthy people across ages. On the study more broadly: Template switching captured about one barcoded beta molecule per two T cells.

Points on this clonotype: Antigen specificity is unknown.

The donors, all healthy, were Caucasians living in Russia, aged 6 to 90. V lost 7 bases, J lost 10 bases, and 11 bases lay in between. The CDR3 is made up of 11 amino acids. Germline-derived CDR1 and CDR2 are SNHLY and FYNNEI. General study results and limits: Estimates based on one million T cells were treated as lower bounds.

Primers used in a second PCR of about 7 to 12 cycles were a sample-barcoded 5' primer and a J-beta primer mix. TCRdb called the 5' RACE reads again in MiXCR, with one record for every CDR3 protein. The sample includes 720,000 or so distinct CDR3 sequences, around two fifths of them seen just once. The rearrangement joins TRBV2 to TRBJ2-1; D call uncertain. The TCR originated in a man of 80 years or more in good health. Sequenced: blood. CDR3 in DNA: TGTGCCAGCAATTCGATTGTGGAGCAGTTCTTC. Amino acid sequence: CASNSIVEQFF.